This TCR beta chain appears in the sequencing data of a study of response to subunit inactivated influenza vaccine. Regarding the study as a whole: A suggestion made by the authors is that each seasonal influenza vaccination recruits few new T cells.

Remarks on this clonotype: The antigen is undetermined.

From the RT-PCR reads, TCRdb called clonotypes with MiXCR, one entry per CDR3 protein. The sample yields fewer than 350,000 distinct CDR3 sequences, just over 20% seen once. This CDR3 is built from 18 residues. Deletions cut 0 bases from V and 1 base from J, with 18 bases between. Germline V gene data show CDR1 as LGHDT and CDR2 as YNNKEL (reference sequence). The V gene is TRBV3-1, the J gene TRBJ1-1, with no clear D. This receptor was identified in a man aged 45 to 75 who received an inactivated influenza vaccine. The input for sequencing was PBMCs from blood, taken less than 22 months after vaccination. CDR3 DNA: TGTGCCAGCAGCCAAGATCTCCAGAGGCGCTCGTCGAACACTGAAGCTTTCTTT. It yields the protein CASSQDLQRRSSNTEAFF.